What follows are 10 T cell receptor beta chains derived from one specimen sequenced in a study of T-cell memory formation after mild COVID-19. TCRdb used MiXCR to reprocess the 5' RACE reads, holding one entry per CDR3 protein. The data hold about 110,000 distinct CDR3 sequences, with 17% observed a single time. The sequenced sample was PBMCs or a T cell subset sorted from them (not recorded which). The receptors were gathered from an adult woman who had mild COVID-19 (a few samples of this study predate the infection). Cell type and time point are not known.

A few counts support this clonotype. The J gene is TRBJ1-2, the V gene TRBV10-3, with 8 positions matching TRBD1. CDR1 ENHRY and CDR2 SYGVKD come from the germline V gene. This CDR3 has 14 amino acids. Trimming removed 7 bases from V and 3 bases from J; junction bases left unmatched: 7. Here the CDR3 DNA reads TGTGCCATCACCAGAACAGGGGGAGACTATGGCTACACCTTC. This sequence encodes CAITRTGGDYGYTF.

V gene TRBV27 combines with J gene TRBJ2-7, with 9 nucleotides matching TRBD1. Germline V gene data show CDR1 as MNHEY and CDR2 as SMNVEV (reference sequence). The V segment lost 6 bases and the J segment 2 bases; nucleotides outside the gene matches: 5. The CDR3 is 14 residues long. CDR3 in DNA: TGTGCCAGCAGCCCCCGGGACAGGGCCTACGAGCAGTACTTC. It yields the protein CASSPRDRAYEQYF.

Ten or more counts support this clonotype. The rearrangement links TRBV5-6 to TRBJ1-1, with a possible D match to TRBD1 (5 bases). With 4 bases removed from V and 3 bases from J, the gap between germline ends came to 13 bases. Germline values: CDR1 SGHDT, CDR2 YYEEEE. There are 14 residues in the CDR3. The CDR3 DNA is TGTGCCAGCAGCGATGGGGCAGGGTACACTGAAGCTTTCTTT. Protein: CASSDGAGYTEAFF. The full variable domain, in which reference TRBV5-6 and TRBJ1-1 provide the parts outside the CDR3, is DAGVTQSPTHLIKTRGQQVTLRCSPKSGHDTVSWYQQALGQGPQFIFQYYEEEERQRGNFPDRFSGHQFPNYSSELNVNALLLGDSALYLCASSDGAGYTEAFFGQGTRLTVV.

Many counts were recorded for this clonotype. The chain uses TRBV6-6 and TRBJ2-1; TRBD1 aligns across 10 bases. J lost 5 bases, V lost 2 bases, and 6 bases had no gene match. CDR1 and CDR2 (germline): MNHNY, SVGAGI (reference sequence). The CDR3 loop spans 16 amino acids. This CDR3 reads CASSYPRDRGDNEQFF. CDR3 nucleotides: TGTGCCAGCAGTTACCCGCGGGACAGGGGCGACAATGAGCAGTTCTTC.

The J gene is TRBJ1-1, the V gene TRBV5-1; D ambiguous. Germline-derived CDR1 and CDR2 are SGHRS and YFSETQ. The CDR3 has 14 amino acids. The ends were cut back, 4 bases at V and 4 bases at J, with 14 bases in the middle. CDR3 DNA: TGCGCCAGCAGCCCTTGGGGTAAGGTCACTGAAGCTTTCTTT. It is translated as CASSPWGKVTEAFF.

The sample holds a few counts of this clonotype. This chain uses TRBV4-1 with TRBJ1-1; 8 positions agree with TRBD1. The ends lost 4 bases at V and 5 bases at J; junction bases unmatched: 24. Per germline, CDR1 MGHRA and CDR2 YSYEKL. The CDR3 runs 20 residues. The CDR3 DNA follows: TGCGCCAGCAGCCCCACTCAAGGAGGGTCAGGGGGCGAATTCGGGACTGAAGCTTTCTTT. This codes for CASSPTQGGSGGEFGTEAFF.

The chain joins TRBV30 to TRBJ2-1; D is unclear. The CDR3 consists of 14 residues. V lost 0 bases, J lost 6 bases, and 12 bases lay in between. Germline CDR1 is GTSNPN and CDR2 is SVGIG (reference sequence). The CDR3, as DNA: TGTGCCTGGAGTGTCGATCTAGGCTTCAATGAGCAGTTCTTC. Protein product: CAWSVDLGFNEQFF.

CDR3 nucleotides: TGTGCCAGCGTGGACTCTGGAAACACCATATATTTT. Amino acid sequence: CASVDSGNTIYF. V and J are TRBV9 and TRBJ1-3; D remains unclear. The CDR3 consists of 12 residues. V lost 7 bases and J lost 0, with 5 bases in between. CDR1 is SGDLS and CDR2 is YYNGEE in the germline V gene.

A few counts support this clonotype. The CDR3: CASSAGTGPEAFF. The CDR3 bases are TGCGCCAGCAGCGCCGGGACGGGCCCTGAAGCTTTCTTT. This chain uses TRBV4-1 with TRBJ1-1; a possible D gene is TRBD1 (5 bases). The V end was cut by 5 bases, the J end by 6 bases, with 13 bases between. Germline V gene lookup returns CDR1 MGHRA and CDR2 YSYEKL. This CDR3 spans 13 amino acids.

CDR3 nucleotide sequence: TGCGCCAGCAGCTTGGGAGGGCCTCTACGCAGCTCCTACAATGAGCAGTTCTTC. It codes for CASSLGGPLRSSYNEQFF. The chain links TRBV5-1 to TRBJ2-1, with TRBD2 as a possible D gene (5 bases). Between the trimmed V and J ends, which lost 0 bases and 0 bases, there was a span of 16 bases. The germline V gene has CDR1 SGHRS and CDR2 YFSETQ. The CDR3 totals 18 residues.